The source of this T cell receptor (beta chain) is a study of T-cell reconstitution after alpha-beta-depleted transplantation in children. A library of TCRbeta sequences, prepared with unique molecular identifiers, was generated. TCRdb passed the PCR reads through MiXCR, listing each CDR3 protein once. The sample includes about 240,000 distinct CDR3 sequences, about 23% seen only once; the top ten take 2.6%. V gave up 0 bases and J gave up 4 bases; unmatched junction bases: 2. The CDR3 spans 15 residues. Germline CDR1 is SGDLS and CDR2 is YYNGEE. The sequencing used PBMCs, collected before TCRalphabeta/CD19-depleted stem cell transplant. The chain uses TRBV9 and TRBJ2-1; 9 positions agree with TRBD2. This clonotype was sampled from a girl aged 2-10 years with Fanconi anemia, due to receive a stem cell transplant. The CDR3 is CASSVGLADYNEQFF. The DNA of the CDR3 is TGTGCCAGCAGCGTAGGACTAGCGGATTACAATGAGCAGTTCTTC.